This T cell receptor beta chain was recovered during a study of T cell responses to AZD1222 COVID-19 vaccine (dated by TCRdb to 2020 to 2022). General notes on the study: AZD1222 recipients whose second dose came at about 4 weeks and those whose second dose came at about 12 weeks were combined into one group, since spike-specific TCR depth and breadth did not differ between the two schedules. A total of 230 or so trial participants underwent TCR sequencing, of whom 207 received two doses of AZD1222 and some 26 received two doses of the MenACWY control vaccine. Trial participants were enrolled into age subgroups of 18-55, 56-69 and 70-plus years, which contained about 150, 28 and 57 TCR-sequenced participants, respectively.

The CDR3 regions of human TCRbeta chains were analyzed by immunosequencing. On the study's bioinformatics: Repertoire TCRs were matched against a reference library of SARS-CoV-2-specific TCRs generated with the MIRA antigen-specificity platform. Breadth was defined as the fraction of unique TCRs that were SARS-CoV-2-associated, and depth was defined as the fraction of total T cells that were SARS-CoV-2-associated. Each spike-specific TCR was assigned to its reactive spike region and to a CD4 or CD8 class using the MIRA data. Log10-transformed breadth and depth values were compared by one-way ANOVA with Sidak's multiple comparisons tests. Entries here come from immuneACCESS through TCRdb and include only in-frame sequences with V and J called. Some clones fail to appear in such tables; in the studies checked, an unresolved V gene covers under half of the shortfall, and the cause of the remainder is unknown. The V and J calls and clone size are taken from that table; D and trimming were inferred from the DNA. This sample lists around 99,000 clones; approximately 89% were detected once. The ten most abundant clones make up 22% of the sample.

Read against the paper, the sample's time point label means: baseline before first vaccination. Vaccinee samples were obtained from the UK trials COV001 and COV002, which included a single-blind randomized controlled phase 2/3 trial of AZD1222 (ChAdOx1 nCoV-19) in healthy adults. Trial participant PBMC samples were collected at day 0 and day 28 after the second dose for TCRbeta chain sequencing. Concerning this clone: Its specific antigen is unknown. No clone much larger than this one lies a single base away; base qualities are absent.

Points the paper makes about the study in general: Most participants were white British and females outnumbered males, and the authors suggested that clonal diversity may have been underestimated. CD4 TCRs associated with the vaccine covered the entire spike protein, and the dominant responses were in regions 160-218 and 743-854. Spike-specific TCR breadth and depth rose significantly after two AZD1222 doses compared with day 0 and with MenACWY recipients. Conclusions about previously exposed vaccinees were limited because only five to seven AZD1222 recipients were SARS-CoV-2 seropositive at baseline. No day 14 peak-response samples were available, so repertoires were characterized only after the peak T cell response. Reportedly, close to half of the unique spike-specific TCRs recognized epitopes lying outside the regions that are mutated in the B.1.351 and B.1.1.7 variants. The 56-69-year group was small, and its depth increase did not reach significance, likely because of low power.

V loses 5 bases, J loses 1 base, and the germline ends lie 15 bases apart. CDR1 is given as SGHVS and CDR2 as FQNEAQ, both from the germline V gene. Its CDR3 holds 15 amino acids, cysteine through phenylalanine. Only the CDR3 portion is preserved as DNA: 45 bases, with reading frame beginning at the first base. The source material was peripheral blood, sampled on day 0 of AZD1222 vaccination. The sequence was obtained from an adult in good health. The chain employs TRBV7-8 and TRBJ2-7; a tentative D match to TRBD1 spans 7 bases. The sequenced DNA is TGTGCCAGCAGCCAGTCGCAGGGGGGATCCTACGAGCAGTACTTC. This encodes CASSQSQGGSYEQYF. Outside the CDR3, residues come from the reference TRBV7-8 and TRBJ2-7 proteins, so the full variable domain is: GAGVSQSPRYKVAKRGQDVALRCDPISGHVSLFWYQQALGQGPEFLTYFQNEAQLDKSGLPSDRFFAERPEGSVSTLKIQRTQQEDSAVYLCASSQSQGGSYEQYFGPGTRLTVT.